The 10 T cell receptor beta chains listed next were all sequenced from one sample in a study of T cells in Graves' hyperthyroidism and ophthalmopathy. From RNA transcripts, TCR beta CDR3 regions were amplified. An initial round of RT-PCR targeting the TCR CDR3 relied on the HTBI primer set. TCRdb used MiXCR to reprocess the multiplex PCR reads, holding one entry per CDR3 protein. The sample lists about 300,000 distinct CDR3 sequences, roughly a fifth occurring once. The sample comprised blood. The receptors originated from a man over 45 with Graves' ophthalmopathy.

This chain connects TRBV7-2 to TRBJ2-3; 10 positions agree with TRBD2. Germline assignment: CDR1 SGHTA and CDR2 FQGNSA. The CDR3 is 15 residues long. Losses at the gene ends were 6 bases for V and 3 bases for J; bases not matched to a gene: 6. In DNA form, the CDR3 reads TGTGCCAGCAGATCTAGCGGGGGTTTGACAGATACGCAGTATTTT. Translated, it gives CASRSSGGLTDTQYF.

This clonotype was picked up a small number of times. V gene TRBV9 combines with J gene TRBJ2-7, with a possible D match to TRBD2 (7 bases). This CDR3 region has 15 residues. Trimming cost V 0 bases and J 2 bases, with 12 bases left between them. Germline V gene data show CDR1 as SGDLS and CDR2 as YYNGEE. CDR3 in amino acids: CASSVGGGHPYEQYF. CDR3 sequence (DNA): TGTGCCAGCAGCGTAGGGGGGGGCCACCCCTACGAGCAGTACTTC.

This clonotype showed up just a few times. The CDR3 DNA sequence: TGTGCCACCAGCAGAGCGGGATTTCAAGGGGAGCAGTACTTC. This translates into CATSRAGFQGEQYF. The chain uses TRBV15 and TRBJ2-7, with D tentatively TRBD2 (5 bases). CDR3 length equals 14 residues. Germline V gene lookup returns CDR1 LNHNV and CDR2 YYDKDF (reference sequence). V was cut by 1 base and J by 7 bases, with 14 bases left in between.

This clonotype was counted at least ten times. The chain recombines TRBV27 with TRBJ1-2; 7 bases match TRBD1. With V trimmed by 5 bases and J by 4 bases, 7 bases remained unmatched. The germline CDR1 and CDR2 sequences are MNHEY and SMNVEV (reference sequence). The CDR3 sequence is 14 residues long. CDR3 sequence (DNA): TGTGCCAGCAGTCTAAACAGGGGTCTCTATGGCTACACCTTC. It yields the protein CASSLNRGLYGYTF.

The sample holds a few counts of this clonotype. The chain joins TRBV20-1 to TRBJ1-5; D is undetermined. The CDR3 sequence is 14 residues long. V was cut by 1 base and J by 5 bases, with 12 bases left in between. Germline V gene data show CDR1 as DFQATT and CDR2 as SNEGSKA (reference sequence). The CDR3 DNA follows: TGCAGTGCTAGAGTAGGGTCTGGAGATCAGCCCCAGCATTTT. It encodes CSARVGSGDQPQHF.

This clonotype was observed at least ten times. The rearrangement links TRBV18 to TRBJ2-1; 7 bases agree with TRBD2. CDR1 is KGHSH and CDR2 is LQKENI in the germline V gene. The CDR3 has 12 residues. The ends lost 3 bases at V and 9 bases at J; junction bases unmatched: 2. The CDR3 reads CASSPRESEQFF. CDR3 DNA: TGTGCCAGCTCACCGCGGGAGAGTGAGCAGTTCTTC.

Notes on this clonotype: Since no conserved phenylalanine or tryptophan closes the CDR3, a read error is the likely cause. The DNA is left out, because the CDR3 cannot be placed on it with certainty; the CDR3 is given as TCRdb lists it. This chain joins TRBV18 and TRBJ1-2; the D call TRBD1 from the table was never checked on the DNA. Per germline, CDR1 KGHSH and CDR2 LQKENI. The CDR3 is 14 residues long, ends included. The CDR3 protein is CASSPVPGQLWLHL.

This clonotype was observed a few times. The chain carries TRBV29-1 and TRBJ2-1; the D is unclear. This CDR3 comprises 14 residues. In germline, CDR1 is SQVTM, CDR2 ANQGSEA. Trimming removed 2 bases at V and 2 bases at J, with 10 bases between. CDR3 amino acids: CSVEKSATYNEQFF. The CDR3 DNA is TGCAGCGTTGAAAAGTCAGCTACCTACAATGAGCAGTTCTTC.

This clonotype turned up a few times. V is TRBV7-9 and J is TRBJ2-7; 12 nucleotides line up with TRBD2. Germline values: CDR1 SEHNR, CDR2 FQNEAQ (reference sequence). J lost 4 bases, V lost 3 bases, and 13 bases had no gene match. This CDR3 comprises 18 residues. The CDR3 sequence: CASSFPLIRTSGTYEQYF. The CDR3 nucleotides read TGTGCCAGCAGCTTCCCCCTTATCCGGACTAGCGGGACTTACGAGCAGTACTTC.

This clonotype was recorded many times. The chain carries TRBV18 and TRBJ2-7; 9 bases map to TRBD1. Germline values: CDR1 KGHSH, CDR2 LQKENI. This CDR3 is 14 amino acids long. The ends lost 6 bases at V and 2 bases at J; junction bases unmatched: 5. The CDR3 loop is CASSERQGAYEQYF. CDR3 in DNA: TGTGCCAGCTCTGAGCGACAGGGGGCCTACGAGCAGTACTTC.